The sample holds a few counts of the clone carrying this T cell receptor (beta chain). This sample was taken from a study of response to subunit inactivated influenza vaccine. TCRdb independently ran MiXCR on the RT-PCR reads; one entry per CDR3 protein. The repertoire holds about 700,000 distinct CDR3 sequences, 15% to 18% seen once, with around 10% in the top ten. CDR3 length equals 16 residues. Germline values: CDR1 LGHDT, CDR2 YNNKEL (reference sequence). The V gene end was trimmed by 3 bases and the J gene end by 6 bases; junction bases not matched to a gene: 4. The material was PBMCs from blood, obtained roughly 12 days after vaccination. This chain connects TRBV3-1 to TRBJ2-1; TRBD2 matches 14 bases. This TCR was sampled from a man aged 50 to 60 who received an inactivated influenza vaccine. The CDR3 bases are TGTGCCAGCAGCCAGGGACTAGCGGGAGCACTCAATGAGCAGTTCTTC. It encodes CASSQGLAGALNEQFF.